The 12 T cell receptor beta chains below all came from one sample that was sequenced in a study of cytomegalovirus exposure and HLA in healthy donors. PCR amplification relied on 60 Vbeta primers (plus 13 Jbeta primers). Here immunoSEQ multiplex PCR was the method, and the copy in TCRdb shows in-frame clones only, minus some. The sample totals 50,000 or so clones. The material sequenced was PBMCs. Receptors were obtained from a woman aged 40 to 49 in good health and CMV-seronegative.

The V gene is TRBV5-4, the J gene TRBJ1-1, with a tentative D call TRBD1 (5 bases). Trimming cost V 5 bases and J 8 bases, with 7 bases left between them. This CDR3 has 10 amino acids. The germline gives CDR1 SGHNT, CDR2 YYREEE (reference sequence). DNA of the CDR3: TGTGCCAGCAGTGCAGGGGAAGCTTTCTTT. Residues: CASSAGEAFF.

CDR3 protein: CASSQAPSAGYTF. For the CDR3, the DNA is TGTGCCAGCAGCCAAGCACCGAGTGCTGGCTACACCTTC. The chain joins TRBV4-2 to TRBJ1-2; D gene uncertain. This CDR3 is built from 13 residues. V shed 1 base and J shed 7 bases, with 10 bases lying between them. Germline CDR1 is LGHNA and CDR2 is YNFKEQ.

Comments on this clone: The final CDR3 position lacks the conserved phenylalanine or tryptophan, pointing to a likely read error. The CDR3, as DNA: TGTGCCAGCAGTGAGGGACAATTGAACACTGAAGCTTTCCTT. It specifies CASSEGQLNTEAFL. The chain links TRBV2 to TRBJ1-1; D perhaps matches TRBD1 (6 bases). The CDR3 has 14 residues. Germline CDR1 reads SNHLY; CDR2 reads FYNNEI. Trimming shortened V by 3 bases and J by 0 bases, and 8 bases separated the two germline ends.

As DNA, the CDR3 is TGTGCCAGCAGTGTTGGGACTAGCGGGCTCACAGATACGCAGTATTTT. It encodes CASSVGTSGLTDTQYF. The rearrangement uses TRBV25-1 and TRBJ2-3; TRBD2 aligns across 12 bases. The CDR3 consists of 16 residues. The V and J ends lost 4 bases and 2 bases, in that order; junction bases with no gene match: 4. CDR1 MGHDK and CDR2 SYGVNS come from the germline V gene.

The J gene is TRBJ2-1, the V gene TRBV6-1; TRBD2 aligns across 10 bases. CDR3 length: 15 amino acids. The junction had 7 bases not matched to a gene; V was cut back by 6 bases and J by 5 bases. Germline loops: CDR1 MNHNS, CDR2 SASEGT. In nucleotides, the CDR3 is TGTGCCAGCAGGCCACTAGCGGGGCTCGACAATGAGCAGTTCTTC. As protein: CASRPLAGLDNEQFF.

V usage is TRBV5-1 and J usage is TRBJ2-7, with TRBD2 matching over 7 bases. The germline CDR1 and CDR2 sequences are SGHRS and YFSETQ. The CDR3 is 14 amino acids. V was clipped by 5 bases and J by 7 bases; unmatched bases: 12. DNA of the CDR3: TGCGCCAGCAGGTGGGGAGGGGCGAGAGAGGAGCAGTACTTC. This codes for CASRWGGAREEQYF.

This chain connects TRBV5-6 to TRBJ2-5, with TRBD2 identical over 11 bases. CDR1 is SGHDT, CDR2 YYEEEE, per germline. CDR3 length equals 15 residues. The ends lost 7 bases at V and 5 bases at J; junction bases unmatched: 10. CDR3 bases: TGTGCCAGCCAGACTAGCGGGGTCCCCGGGGAGACCCAGTACTTC. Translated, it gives CASQTSGVPGETQYF.

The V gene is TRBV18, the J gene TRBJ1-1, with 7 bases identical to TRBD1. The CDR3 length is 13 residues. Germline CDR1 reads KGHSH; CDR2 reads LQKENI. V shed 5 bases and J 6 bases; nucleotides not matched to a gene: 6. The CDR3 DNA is TGTGCCAGCTCAACAGGGGAAATGTCTGAAGCTTTCTTT. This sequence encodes CASSTGEMSEAFF.

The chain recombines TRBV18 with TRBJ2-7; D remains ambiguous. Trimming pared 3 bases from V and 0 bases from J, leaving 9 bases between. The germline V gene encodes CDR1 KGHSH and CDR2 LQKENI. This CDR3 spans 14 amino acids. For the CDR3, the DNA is TGTGCCAGCTCACCGGTGATCAGCTCCTACGAGCAGTACTTC. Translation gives CASSPVISSYEQYF.

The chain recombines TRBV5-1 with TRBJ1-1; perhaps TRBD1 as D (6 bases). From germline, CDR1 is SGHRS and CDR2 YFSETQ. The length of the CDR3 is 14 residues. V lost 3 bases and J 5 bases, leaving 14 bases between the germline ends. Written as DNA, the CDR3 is TGCGCCAGCAGCTCCGGGTCCCAGGGGACTGAAGCTTTCTTT. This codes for CASSSGSQGTEAFF.

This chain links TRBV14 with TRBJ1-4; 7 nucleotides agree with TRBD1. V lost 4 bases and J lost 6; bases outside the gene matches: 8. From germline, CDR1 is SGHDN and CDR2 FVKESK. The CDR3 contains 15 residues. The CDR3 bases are TGTGCCAGCAGCCCCCTCGGGACAGCGGATGAAAAACTGTTTTTT. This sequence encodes CASSPLGTADEKLFF.

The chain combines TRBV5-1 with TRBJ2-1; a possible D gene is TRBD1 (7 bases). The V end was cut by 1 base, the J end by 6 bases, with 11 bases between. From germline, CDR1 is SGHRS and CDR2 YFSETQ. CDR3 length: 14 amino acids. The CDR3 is CASSLSGGTNEQFF. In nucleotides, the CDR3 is TGCGCCAGCAGCTTGTCAGGGGGGACCAATGAGCAGTTCTTC. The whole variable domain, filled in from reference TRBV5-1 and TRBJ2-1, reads KAGVTQTPRYLIKTRGQQVTLSCSPISGHRSVSWYQQTPGQGLQFLFEYFSETQRNKGNFPGRFSGRQFSNSRSEMNVSTLELGDSALYLCASSLSGGTNEQFFGPGTRLTVL.